One T cell receptor beta chain is described in this entry. The use of a sample-barcoded 5' primer and a J-beta primer mix characterized a second PCR of roughly 7 to 11 cycles. TCRdb re-called the 5' RACE reads with MiXCR, one entry per CDR3 protein. In the table there are 850,000 to 1,000,000 distinct CDR3 sequences, 45% to 60% of which are singletons. These data are taken from a study of blood T cells in healthy people across ages. Turning to the study itself: Template switching caught about one barcoded beta molecule for each two T cells.

This CDR3 spans 16 amino acids. Germline V gives CDR1 MNHEY, CDR2 SVGEGT. Trimming cost V 0 bases and J 11 bases; bases outside gene matches: 15. The TCR comes from an older woman in good health. This chain connects TRBV6-2 or TRBV6-3 to TRBJ2-5; TRBD2 matches at 7 bases. The sample consisted of blood. This chain's CDR3 is CASSYSRGSGANEQYF. The CDR3 nucleotides read TGTGCCAGCAGTTACTCCCGTGGAAGCGGGGCCAATGAGCAGTACTTC.